These T cell receptor beta chains were read from a single sample in a study of shared clonotypes between healthy human individuals. Data came from immunoSEQ multiplex PCR; TCRdb stores just in-frame clones and leaves some out. This repertoire shows 800,000 to 950,000 clones, just over 95% found once; its top ten account for roughly 0.23%. The sequencing sample was made of naive CD8+ T cells sorted from blood. Receptors were obtained from a man aged 25-45 years in good health. The CDR3 runs from the conserved cysteine through the conserved F or W. D genes are given only for firm matches.

v_call	d_call	j_call	cdr3_aa	cdr3_nt
TRBV28	-	TRBJ1-5	CASSDAKGSNQPQHF	TGTGCCAGCAGTGATGCCAAGGGTAGCAATCAGCCCCAGCATTTT
TRBV7-8	TRBD2	TRBJ2-3	CASSLNRTSGRGADTQYF	TGTGCCAGCAGCTTAAACCGGACTAGCGGGAGGGGGGCAGATACGCAGTATTTT
TRBV4-1	TRBD1	TRBJ2-7	CASSQDPRQGAYEQYF	TGCGCCAGCAGCCAAGATCCCCGACAGGGGGCCTACGAGCAGTACTTC
TRBV5-1	TRBD1	TRBJ2-5	CASPGQDNNQETQYF	TGCGCCAGCCCTGGACAGGACAACAACCAAGAGACCCAGTACTTC
TRBV14	-	TRBJ2-5	CASSQSGAYQETQYF	TGTGCCAGCAGCCAGTCAGGGGCCTACCAAGAGACCCAGTACTTC
TRBV11-2	TRBD2	TRBJ2-5	CASSLGGTSGWWGETQYF	TGTGCCAGCAGCTTAGGAGGGACTAGCGGGTGGTGGGGAGAGACCCAGTACTTC
TRBV7-9	-	TRBJ2-2	CASETGDNTGELFF	TGTGCCAGCGAGACAGGAGATAACACCGGGGAGCTGTTTTTT
TRBV6-6	-	TRBJ2-1	CASSYEWNNEQFF	TGTGCCAGCAGTTACGAGTGGAACAATGAGCAGTTCTTC
TRBV4-1	TRBD1	TRBJ1-2	CASSHLTGGKYGYTF	TGCGCCAGCAGCCATTTGACAGGGGGGAAGTATGGCTACACCTTC
TRBV27	TRBD1	TRBJ1-1	CASSLSGTGGSEAFF	TGTGCCAGCAGTTTATCCGGGACAGGGGGCTCTGAAGCTTTCTTT
TRBV7-6	-	TRBJ2-3	CASSPLGQVSTDTQYF	TGTGCCAGCAGCCCCCTCGGTCAGGTTAGCACAGATACGCAGTATTTT
TRBV7-8	TRBD1	TRBJ2-5	CASRSRGRGLRETQYF	TGTGCCAGCAGGAGCCGAGGCAGGGGGCTTCGAGAGACCCAGTACTTC
TRBV15	TRBD1	TRBJ2-7	CATSRDPPDVQGDFYEQYF	TGTGCCACCAGCAGAGACCCACCCGATGTCCAGGGGGATTTCTACGAGCAGTACTTC
TRBV7-2	-	TRBJ2-1	CASSLRASPYNEQFF	TGTGCCAGCAGCTTAAGGGCCTCCCCTTACAATGAGCAGTTCTTC
TRBV5-6	-	TRBJ2-5	CASSWRGSDRETQYF	TGTGCCAGCAGCTGGAGGGGGTCAGACCGAGAGACCCAGTACTTC
TRBV2	-	TRBJ1-3	CASRLGMITGSSGNTIYF	TGTGCCAGCAGGTTGGGGATGATTACAGGGAGCTCTGGAAACACCATATATTTT
TRBV6-5	TRBD2	TRBJ2-2	CASSYSGLAARGELFF	TGTGCCAGCAGTTACTCGGGACTAGCGGCTCGGGGGGAGCTGTTTTTT
TRBV27	-	TRBJ1-1	CASSSLGVNTEAFF	TGTGCCAGCAGTTCCCTTGGCGTTAACACTGAAGCTTTCTTT
TRBV6-5	TRBD1	TRBJ1-2	CASSYSGTGQDYTF	TGTGCCAGCAGTTACTCCGGGACAGGGCAAGACTACACCTTC
TRBV5-4	-	TRBJ1-1	CASSLGGGGTEAFF	TGTGCCAGCAGCTTGGGGGGCGGGGGCACTGAAGCTTTCTTT
TRBV29-1	TRBD1	TRBJ2-7	CSVAPGQRYEQYF	TGCAGCGTTGCGCCGGGACAGAGGTACGAGCAGTACTTC
TRBV9	-	TRBJ2-7	CASSSGGRGNEQYF	TGTGCCAGCAGCTCTGGGGGCAGGGGAAACGAGCAGTACTTC
TRBV7-8	TRBD2	TRBJ2-7	CASSYRLAGTYEQYF	TGTGCCAGCAGCTACCGACTAGCGGGTACCTACGAGCAGTACTTC